This is a list of T cell receptor beta chains from one sample in a study of cytomegalovirus exposure and HLA in healthy donors. Method: immunoSEQ multiplex PCR; TCRdb's copy keeps in-frame clones and lacks some. This sample carries roughly 98,000 clones, roughly 76% of them seen once, and the ten largest clones take 2% to 2.5%. Sequenced input: PBMCs. These TCRs come from a man aged 50 to 59 in good health and CMV-seronegative. Each CDR3 is given with its conserved first and last residue. A D gene is named only where the DNA matches it firmly. Clone size is given for some rows only: seen once, a few or many times, or a class if the clone is expanded.

D | J | V | size | CDR3 | DNA
NA | TRBJ2-3 | TRBV29-1 | once | CSAREATDTQYF | TGCAGCGCCAGGGAGGCCACAGATACGCAGTATTTT
TRBD1 | TRBJ1-4 | TRBV6-5 | NA | CASSTTTGGNEKLFF | TGTGCCAGCAGTACAACGACAGGGGGAAATGAAAAACTGTTTTTT
TRBD2 | TRBJ2-5 | TRBV28 | once | CASSTIGRRGGRETQYF | TGTGCCAGCAGCACAATCGGCCGACGGGGGGGGCGTGAGACCCAGTACTTC
NA | TRBJ1-4 | TRBV7-2 | NA | CASSLSVGQTELGLFF | TGTGCCAGCAGCTTATCAGTTGGACAGACCGAACTAGGACTGTTTTTT
NA | TRBJ1-2 | TRBV28 | few | CASSSGTLLGYGYTF | TGTGCCAGCAGTTCGGGGACTCTGCTTGGCTATGGCTACACCTTC
TRBD2 | TRBJ2-7 | TRBV27 | NA | CASSPRLAGGLSEQYF | TGTGCCAGCAGTCCACGACTAGCGGGGGGTCTTAGCGAGCAGTACTTC
NA | TRBJ2-3 | TRBV7-3 | few | CASSLFGVGYSHDSTDTQYF | TGTGCCAGCAGCTTATTTGGAGTTGGCTATAGCCATGACAGCACAGATACGCAGTATTTT
TRBD2 | TRBJ2-5 | TRBV5-3 | NA | CARSEAGTSGGQETQYF | TGTGCCAGAAGCGAAGCCGGGACTAGCGGAGGGCAAGAGACCCAGTACTTC
TRBD1 | TRBJ1-2 | TRBV18 | NA | CASSPPGQGGVYGYTF | TGTGCCAGCTCACCACCTGGACAGGGAGGCGTCTATGGCTACACCTTC
NA | TRBJ2-3 | TRBV7-6 | NA | CASSPRIESTDTQYF | TGTGCCAGCAGCCCGCGGATTGAAAGCACAGATACGCAGTATTTT
TRBD2 | TRBJ2-2 | TRBV7-8 | NA | CASSPLAGGGGELFF | TGTGCCAGCAGCCCGCTAGCGGGGGGAGGCGGGGAGCTGTTTTTT
NA | TRBJ1-2 | TRBV19 | NA | CASSMEFRRGYGYTF | TGTGCCAGTAGTATGGAGTTTCGTCGCGGGTATGGCTACACCTTC
NA | TRBJ2-7 | TRBV6-5 | NA | CASSPVAGLTYEQYF | TGTGCCAGCAGCCCAGTCGCGGGGCTGACCTACGAGCAGTACTTC
TRBD2 | TRBJ2-3 | TRBV2 | NA | CASTPRAIERDPRDTQYF | TGTGCCAGCACCCCTCGGGCGATAGAGCGGGACCCCAGGGATACGCAGTATTTT
TRBD2 | TRBJ2-2 | TRBV30 | NA | CAWSQLATTGELFF | TGTGCCTGGAGCCAACTAGCGACCACCGGGGAGCTGTTTTTT
NA | TRBJ2-1 | TRBV28 | NA | CASSGGAFPYNEQFF | TGTGCCAGCAGTGGAGGAGCGTTCCCCTACAATGAGCAGTTCTTC
TRBD2 | TRBJ2-1 | TRBV7-9 | NA | CSSRSTSRSYNEQFF | TGTTCCAGCAGGTCGACTAGCCGCTCCTACAATGAGCAGTTCTTC
NA | TRBJ2-3 | TRBV2 | NA | CASKSAGWADTQYF | TGTGCCAGCAAGTCGGCGGGATGGGCAGATACGCAGTATTTT
NA | TRBJ1-2 | TRBV21-1 | NA | CASSKRQGGGYTF | TGTGCCAGCAGCAAGAGACAGGGGGGAGGCTACACCTTC
TRBD1 | TRBJ1-5 | TRBV2 | NA | CASSGTGDQPQHF | TGTGCCAGCAGTGGGACAGGTGATCAGCCCCAGCATTTT
NA | TRBJ2-3 | TRBV4-1 | NA | CASSQVGGSTDTQYF | TGCGCCAGCAGCCAAGTAGGCGGAAGCACAGATACGCAGTATTTT
TRBD1 | TRBJ2-7 | TRBV6-5 | NA | CASSYGTDNYEQYF | TGTGCCAGCAGTTATGGGACAGATAACTACGAGCAGTACTTC
TRBD2 | TRBJ2-7 | TRBV5-4 | NA | CASSRGLADYEQYF | TGTGCCAGCAGCCGAGGACTAGCGGATTACGAGCAGTACTTC
NA | TRBJ2-7 | TRBV30 | NA | CAWSDNNRGEQYF | TGTGCCTGGAGTGATAACAACCGCGGCGAGCAGTACTTC
NA | TRBJ1-4 | TRBV19 | NA | CASSIIRDSRVVKLFF | TGTGCCAGTAGTATTATCAGAGACAGCCGGGTTGTAAAACTGTTTTTT
TRBD1 | TRBJ2-2 | TRBV6-6 | NA | CASSLGTGGSGELFF | TGTGCCAGCAGTTTAGGGACAGGGGGGTCCGGGGAGCTGTTTTTT
NA | TRBJ1-4 | TRBV6-6 | few | CASGRDATNEKLFF | TGTGCCAGCGGGCGGGATGCAACTAATGAAAAACTGTTTTTT
NA | TRBJ1-5 | TRBV27 | NA | CASSSPSAGQPQHF | TGTGCCAGCAGTTCCCCATCGGCGGGTCAGCCCCAGCATTTT
NA | TRBJ2-7 | TRBV11-2 | NA | CASRSLRNPLEQYF | TGTGCCAGCCGCTCTCTGAGGAACCCTTTGGAGCAGTACTTC
TRBD2 | TRBJ2-2 | TRBV10-1 | NA | CASRPAGGVPGELFF | TGCGCCAGCAGGCCTGCGGGAGGAGTCCCCGGGGAGCTGTTTTTT
TRBD2 | TRBJ2-7 | TRBV4-2 | NA | CASSQHGLAGDSYEQYF | TGTGCCAGCAGCCAGCACGGACTAGCGGGGGACTCCTACGAGCAGTACTTC
NA | TRBJ2-2 | TRBV19 | NA | CASSIVVGAGELFF | TGTGCCAGTAGTATAGTGGTAGGGGCCGGGGAGCTGTTTTTT
TRBD2 | TRBJ2-3 | TRBV19 | NA | CASRTSGTDTQYF | TGTGCCAGTAGGACTAGCGGGACAGATACGCAGTATTTT
NA | TRBJ1-2 | TRBV27 | NA | CASSFTGRNYGYTF | TGTGCCAGCAGTTTTACAGGTCGAAACTATGGCTACACCTTC
TRBD2 | TRBJ2-1 | TRBV5-1 | NA | CASSSLGGGSYNEQFF | TGCGCCAGCAGCTCCTTGGGGGGGGGCTCCTACAATGAGCAGTTCTTC
TRBD2 | TRBJ2-7 | TRBV10-2 | few | CASQRTSGSSEQYF | TGCGCCAGCCAAAGGACTAGCGGGAGTAGCGAGCAGTACTTC
NA | TRBJ1-1 | TRBV6-5 | few | CASKLERVATEAFF | TGTGCCAGCAAGTTGGAGAGGGTGGCCACTGAAGCTTTCTTT
NA | TRBJ2-2 | TRBV18 | few | CASSPGPYGELFF | TGTGCCAGCTCACCGGGGCCTTACGGGGAGCTGTTTTTT
NA | TRBJ1-2 | TRBV27 | NA | CATYMRGGYTF | TGTGCCACCTACATGCGGGGTGGCTACACCTTC
NA | TRBJ2-5 | TRBV6-5 | few | CASSTLGSIETQYF | TGTGCCAGCAGCACCCTGGGGAGCATAGAGACCCAGTACTTC
TRBD1 | TRBJ2-1 | TRBV2 | once | CASNNRDRGNEQFF | TGTGCCAGCAACAACCGGGACAGGGGGAATGAGCAGTTCTTC
TRBD2 | TRBJ2-7 | TRBV16 | NA | CASSRLKVAGGYEQYF | TGTGCCAGCAGCCGATTAAAAGTAGCGGGAGGCTACGAGCAGTACTTC
NA | TRBJ1-2 | TRBV11-1 | few | CASSATGYGYTF | TGTGCCAGCAGCGCGACGGGCTATGGCTACACCTTC
NA | TRBJ1-1 | TRBV18 | NA | CATISNMNTEAFF | TGTGCCACCATAAGTAACATGAACACTGAAGCTTTCTTT
NA | TRBJ1-1 | TRBV19 | NA | CASSSRPGGHTEAFF | TGTGCCAGTAGTTCTAGGCCGGGCGGGCACACTGAAGCTTTCTTT
NA | TRBJ2-7 | TRBV5-1 | NA | CASIHAGYDEQYF | TGCGCCAGCATTCACGCGGGTTACGACGAGCAGTACTTC
TRBD1 | TRBJ2-1 | TRBV28 | NA | CASSFYLQGSNNEQFF | TGTGCCAGCAGTTTTTATCTACAGGGGTCTAACAATGAGCAGTTCTTC
TRBD1 | TRBJ1-3 | TRBV5-6 | NA | CASSLLTGGNTIYF | TGTGCCAGCAGCTTGTTGACAGGGGGAAACACCATATATTTT
NA | TRBJ2-2 | TRBV28 | NA | CASTKTGEGGELFF | TGTGCCAGCACCAAGACAGGGGAGGGCGGGGAGCTGTTTTTT
TRBD1 | TRBJ2-5 | TRBV5-1 | NA | CASSLGPGQGSAQYF | TGCGCCAGCAGCTTGGGGCCGGGACAGGGGAGCGCTCAGTACTTC
NA | TRBJ2-2 | TRBV5-6 | NA | CASSLARWRRNTGELFF | TGTGCCAGCAGCTTGGCAAGGTGGCGGCGCAACACCGGGGAGCTGTTTTTT
NA | TRBJ2-2 | TRBV9 | NA | CASSAGVGATGELFF | TGTGCCAGCAGCGCTGGGGTGGGGGCCACCGGGGAGCTGTTTTTT
NA | TRBJ2-2 | TRBV7-9 | NA | CASSLAAGQSNTGELFF | TGTGCCAGCAGCTTAGCGGCGGGACAGTCGAACACCGGGGAGCTGTTTTTT
NA | TRBJ1-1 | TRBV7-4 | NA | CASSPSSRCITEAFF | TGTGCCAGCAGCCCTAGTAGTCGGTGCATCACTGAAGCTTTCTTT
NA | TRBJ2-3 | TRBV2 | NA | CASSQGLTTYTDTQYF | TGTGCCAGCAGCCAAGGACTAACAACCTACACAGATACGCAGTATTTT
NA | TRBJ1-2 | TRBV7-2 | NA | CASSLRPQNENYGYTF | TGTGCCAGCAGCTTAAGGCCACAGAATGAAAACTATGGCTACACCTTC
NA | TRBJ2-3 | TRBV5-1 | NA | CASNHEDNLPDTQYF | TGCGCCAGCAATCACGAGGACAATCTTCCAGATACGCAGTATTTT
NA | TRBJ2-7 | TRBV4-2 | few | CASSQAARVEYEQYF | TGTGCCAGCAGCCAAGCGGCCAGGGTGGAGTACGAGCAGTACTTC